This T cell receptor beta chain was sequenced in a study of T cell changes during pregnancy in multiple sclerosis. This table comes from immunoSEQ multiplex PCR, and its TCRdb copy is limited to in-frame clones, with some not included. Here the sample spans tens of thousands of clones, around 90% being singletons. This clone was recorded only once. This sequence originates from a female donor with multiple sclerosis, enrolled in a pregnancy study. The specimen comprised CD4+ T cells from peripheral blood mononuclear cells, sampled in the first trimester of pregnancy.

For the CDR3, the DNA is TGTGCCAGCAGCCTCGGGCAGGGCAGGATCTACGAGCAGTACTTC. It codes for CASSLGQGRIYEQYF. The chain recombines TRBV11-2 with TRBJ2-7; possible D gene TRBD1, 5 bases. V shed 5 bases and J shed 3 bases, with 17 bases lying between them. The CDR3 sequence is 15 residues long. Germline-derived CDR1 and CDR2 are SGHAT and FQNNGV. Based on the CDR3 plus reference TRBV11-2 and TRBJ2-7, the full variable domain is EAGVAQSPRYKIIEKRQSVAFWCNPISGHATLYWYQQILGQGPKLLIQFQNNGVVDDSQLPKDRFSAERLKGVDSTLKIQPAKLEDSAVYLCASSLGQGRIYEQYFGPGTRLTVT.